This section outlines one T cell receptor (beta chain) sequence together with its context. The entry originates in a study of preoperative IRX-2 immunotherapy in early breast cancer. With 8 bases removed from V and 0 bases from J, the gap between germline ends came to 10 bases. The CDR3 loop spans 14 amino acids. Looked up from germline, CDR1 is LNHDA and CDR2 is SQIVND (reference sequence). Treatment in this sample: preoperative locoregional IRX-2 cytokine immunotherapy. This phase Ib study tested locoregional IRX-2 cytokine immunotherapy given before surgery. Libraries were prepared by immunoSEQ multiplex PCR; TCRdb keeps only in-frame clonotypes and omits some of them. The profile covers tens of thousands of clones, with approximately 72% appearing a single time and 6% to 7.5% taken by the ten largest.

The V gene is TRBV19, the J gene TRBJ1-4; the D gene is possibly TRBD1 (5 bases). The material was lymph node tissue, obtained after IRX-2 immunotherapy. The sequence derives from a human donor with breast cancer. The CDR3 DNA is TGTGCCAGTCGAGGACACGCAACTAATGAAAAACTGTTTTTT. It specifies CASRGHATNEKLFF.